The clone carrying this T cell receptor beta chain was counted a single time. Germline V gives CDR1 MNHEY, CDR2 SMNVEV (reference sequence). This CDR3 has 14 amino acids. With V trimmed by 6 bases and J by 5 bases, 5 bases remained unmatched. Participant-reported clinical history was the basis for cohort assignment. The data derive from a study of blood T cell repertoires in COVID-19. Study summary: COVID-19 samples from acute and convalescent phases originated in the United States, Italy and Spain. Nucleic acid was either cDNA or gDNA, and it came from T cells, B-cell-depleted T cells, or PBMCs.

As handled by the study authors: Reference gene primer amplification in the assay estimated nucleated cell counts. The data were produced by immunoSEQ multiplex PCR, yet TCRdb's version contains in-frame clones alone and is incomplete. From that table come the V and J calls and clone size; the DNA was used to work out D and trimming. The profile shows 300,000 to 500,000 clones, around 90% of them singletons. The TCR originated in a woman aged 40 to 55 with acute COVID-19. The gene calls are TRBV27 and TRBJ2-3; TRBD1 agrees at 10 bases. Sequenced: PBMCs or T cells enriched from blood (not recorded which). CDR3 DNA: TGTGCCAGCAGGAGACAGGGGGCAGGAGATACGCAGTATTTT. This translates into CASRRQGAGDTQYF.